The sequence of this T cell receptor beta chain was determined in a study of CD8+CD57+ T cells in acquired aplastic anemia (dated by TCRdb to the late 2010s). For the study in its entirety: DNA extracted from sorted CD4+ and CD8+ cells had a mean of about 3.3 ug, with a range of about 0.18 to 27.4 ug. For healthy donor samples, the average read count was about 10 million for CD4+ cells and 11.0 million for CD8+ cells. Study-wide conclusions, independent of this receptor: Around 30 CD8+ CDR3 sequences were shared between patients and controls but appeared highly expressed in patients and within their immunodominant clones. Between patients and healthy controls, no significant difference in CD8+ Simpson's diversity was found (P=0.060).

Genomic DNA served as template for TCR beta VDJ combination and CDR3 sequence profiling. TCR repertoire sequencing was run on an Illumina HiSeq 2000. As for the original processing: TRBV/TRBJ rearrangement plots, CDR3 size and DJ length profiles, and Simpson's diversity index were used to assess repertoires. The immunodominant clone was defined as the most abundant DNA sequence in deep sequencing data. CDR3 amino acid sequences were screened for sharing across subjects and compared with published repertoires and the VDJdb database. TCRdb applied fastp at Q25 and MiXCR to the public reads, then kept only in-frame beta chains. A single entry per CDR3 protein holds the most common genes and DNA from its merged rows. The V and J calls were not made by the authors but by TCRdb's processing. This sample lists about 130,000 distinct CDR3 sequences; 41% were detected once. The ten largest clones take up around 8.4% of the sample.

V is pruned by 3 bases and J by 6 bases, leaving 5 bases of the junction without a gene match. From the cysteine up to the phenylalanine, the CDR3 has a length of 14 residues. Only CDR3 DNA is held: 42 bases, read in frame from base 1. CDR1 and CDR2 are drawn from the germline V gene (reference sequence): LNHDA, SQIVND. In this study, sorted CD4+ and CD8+ T cells from the blood of healthy subjects and of severe aplastic anemia patients had their TCR repertoires deep-sequenced. Ficoll-Paque density gradient centrifugation was used to isolate peripheral blood mononuclear cells. CD4+ and CD8+ T cells were sorted by FACS or magnetic beads before DNA extraction. As regards this clonotype: What antigen it recognizes has not been identified. Per-base quality was not reported, and no clone a single base away is much larger than it.

This sequence uses TRBV19 and TRBJ2-1, with 7 bases aligning to TRBD1. This sequence was found in a human donor in good health, serving as a control. Sequenced sample: sorted CD4+, CD8+, or CD8+CD57+ T cells (not recorded which) from PBMCs. CDR3 reads: CASSMARGLNEQFF. The bases are TGTGCCAGTAGTATGGCGAGGGGGCTCAATGAGCAGTTCTTC.